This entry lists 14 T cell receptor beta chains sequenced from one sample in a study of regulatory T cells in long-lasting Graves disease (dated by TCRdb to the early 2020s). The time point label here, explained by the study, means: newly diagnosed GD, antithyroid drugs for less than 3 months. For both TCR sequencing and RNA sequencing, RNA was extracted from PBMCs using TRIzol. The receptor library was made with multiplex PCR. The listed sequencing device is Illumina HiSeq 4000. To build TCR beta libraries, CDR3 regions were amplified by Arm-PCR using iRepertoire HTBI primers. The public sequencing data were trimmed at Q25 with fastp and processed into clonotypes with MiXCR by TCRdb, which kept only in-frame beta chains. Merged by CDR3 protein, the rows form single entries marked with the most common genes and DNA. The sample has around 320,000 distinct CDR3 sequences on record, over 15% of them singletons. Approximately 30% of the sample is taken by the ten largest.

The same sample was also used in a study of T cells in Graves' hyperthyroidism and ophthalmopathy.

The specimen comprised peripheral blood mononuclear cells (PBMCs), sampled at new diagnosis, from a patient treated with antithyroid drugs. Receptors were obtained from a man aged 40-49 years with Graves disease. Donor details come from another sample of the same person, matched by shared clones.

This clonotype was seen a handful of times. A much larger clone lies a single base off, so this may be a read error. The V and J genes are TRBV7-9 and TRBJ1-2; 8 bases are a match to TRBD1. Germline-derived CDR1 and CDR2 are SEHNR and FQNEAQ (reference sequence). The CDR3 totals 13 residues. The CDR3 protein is CASSSQGDYGHTF. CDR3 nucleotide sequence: TGTGCCAGCAGCTCACAGGGGGACTATGGCCACACCTTC.

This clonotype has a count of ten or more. The DNA for the CDR3 is TGTGCCAGCAGCCACGCTGGGTCCTACGAGCAGTACTTC. This sequence encodes CASSHAGSYEQYF. The chain uses TRBV4-2 and TRBJ2-7, with no clear D. Between the trimmed V and J ends, which lost 3 bases and 1 base, there was a span of 7 bases. CDR1 and CDR2 from the germline V gene are LGHNA and YNFKEQ. The CDR3 has 13 residues.

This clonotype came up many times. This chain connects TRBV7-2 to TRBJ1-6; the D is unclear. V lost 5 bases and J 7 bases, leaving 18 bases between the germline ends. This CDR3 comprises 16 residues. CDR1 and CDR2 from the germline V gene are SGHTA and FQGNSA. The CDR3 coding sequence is TGTGCCAGCAGCCCGTTCCCCGGACGGGCCAATTCACCCCTCCACTTT. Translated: CASSPFPGRANSPLHF.

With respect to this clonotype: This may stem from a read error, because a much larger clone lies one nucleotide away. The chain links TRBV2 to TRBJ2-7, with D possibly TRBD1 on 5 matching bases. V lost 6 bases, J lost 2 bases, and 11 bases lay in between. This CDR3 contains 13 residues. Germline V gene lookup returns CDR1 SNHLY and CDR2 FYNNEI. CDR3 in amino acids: CASSGRVAYEQYF. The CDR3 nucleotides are TGTGCCAGCAGCGGCAGGGTCGCCTACGAGCAGTACTTC.

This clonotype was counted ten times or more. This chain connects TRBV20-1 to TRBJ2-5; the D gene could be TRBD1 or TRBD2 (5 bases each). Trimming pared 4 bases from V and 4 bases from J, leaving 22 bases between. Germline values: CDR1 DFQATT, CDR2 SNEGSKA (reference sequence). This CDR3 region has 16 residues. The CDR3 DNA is TGCAGTGCTATACACCTCCCGGGACCCAGGAGAGAGACCCAGTACTTC. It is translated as CSAIHLPGPRRETQYF.

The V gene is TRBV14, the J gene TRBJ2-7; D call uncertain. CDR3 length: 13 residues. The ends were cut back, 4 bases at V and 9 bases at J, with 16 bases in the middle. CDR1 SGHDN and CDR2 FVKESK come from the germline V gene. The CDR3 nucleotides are TGTGCCAGCAGCCCTTTGGGGATGCGGACGCAGTACTTC. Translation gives CASSPLGMRTQYF.

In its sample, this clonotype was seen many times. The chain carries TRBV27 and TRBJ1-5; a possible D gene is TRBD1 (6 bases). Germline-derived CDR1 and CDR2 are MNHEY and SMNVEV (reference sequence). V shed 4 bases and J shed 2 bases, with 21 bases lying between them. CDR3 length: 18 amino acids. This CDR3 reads CASSSTAGLPGGNQPQHF. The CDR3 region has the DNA TGTGCCAGCAGTTCTACCGCGGGCTTACCAGGGGGCAATCAGCCCCAGCATTTT.

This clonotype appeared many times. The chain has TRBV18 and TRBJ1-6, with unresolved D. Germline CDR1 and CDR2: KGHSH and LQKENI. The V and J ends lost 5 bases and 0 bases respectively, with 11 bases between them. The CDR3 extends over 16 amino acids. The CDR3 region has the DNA TGTGCCAGCTCATCCTGGACGAGCTCCTATAATTCACCCCTCCACTTT. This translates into CASSSWTSSYNSPLHF.

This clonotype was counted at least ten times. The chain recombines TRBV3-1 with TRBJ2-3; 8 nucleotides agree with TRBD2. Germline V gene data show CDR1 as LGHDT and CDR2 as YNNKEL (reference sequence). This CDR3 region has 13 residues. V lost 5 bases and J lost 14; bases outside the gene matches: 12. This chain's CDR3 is CASSTTGTRSPYF. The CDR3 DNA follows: TGTGCCAGCAGCACTACGGGGACTAGATCTCCGTATTTT.

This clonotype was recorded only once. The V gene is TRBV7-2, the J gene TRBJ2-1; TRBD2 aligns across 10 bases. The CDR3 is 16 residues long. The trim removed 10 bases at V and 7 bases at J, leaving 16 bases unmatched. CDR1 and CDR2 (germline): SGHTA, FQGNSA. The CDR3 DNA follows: TGTGCCACCCCGGGACTAGCGAGCCCCGAGGGGAATGAGCAGTTCTTC. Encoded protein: CATPGLASPEGNEQFF. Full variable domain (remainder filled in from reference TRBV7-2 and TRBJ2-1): GAGVSQSPSNKVTEKGKDVELRCDPISGHTALYWYRQSLGQGLEFLIYFQGNSAPDKSGLPSDRFSAERTGGSVSTLTIQRTQQEDSAVYLCATPGLASPEGNEQFFGPGTRLTVL.

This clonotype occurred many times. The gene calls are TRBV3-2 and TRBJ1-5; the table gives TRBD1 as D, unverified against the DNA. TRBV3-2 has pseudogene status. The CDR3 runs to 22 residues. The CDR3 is CASSQESSSAGVTVIINQPQHF. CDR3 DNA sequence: TGTGCCAGCAGCCAAGAGTCGTCCTCTGCAGGGGTGACGGTTATCATAAATCAGCCCCAGCATTTT.

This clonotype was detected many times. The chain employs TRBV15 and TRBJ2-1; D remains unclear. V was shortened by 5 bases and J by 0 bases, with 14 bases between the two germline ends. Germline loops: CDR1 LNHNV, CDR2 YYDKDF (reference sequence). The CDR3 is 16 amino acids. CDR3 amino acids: CATSSYSPGSYNEQFF. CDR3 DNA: TGTGCCACCAGCTCCTATTCTCCCGGCTCCTACAATGAGCAGTTCTTC.

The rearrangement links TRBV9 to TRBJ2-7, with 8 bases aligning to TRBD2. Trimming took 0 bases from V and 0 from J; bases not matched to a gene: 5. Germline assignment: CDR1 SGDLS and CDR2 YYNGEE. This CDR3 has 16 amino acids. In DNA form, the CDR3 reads TGTGCCAGCAGCGTAGGGCGGGGGGCCTTCTCCTACGAGCAGTACTTC. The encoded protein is CASSVGRGAFSYEQYF.

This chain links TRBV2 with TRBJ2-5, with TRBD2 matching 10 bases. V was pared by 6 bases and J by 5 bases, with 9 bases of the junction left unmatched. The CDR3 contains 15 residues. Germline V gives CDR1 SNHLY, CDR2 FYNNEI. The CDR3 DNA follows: TGTGCCAGCAGCGCCGGGACTAGCGAAGAGGAGACCCAGTACTTC. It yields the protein CASSAGTSEEETQYF.